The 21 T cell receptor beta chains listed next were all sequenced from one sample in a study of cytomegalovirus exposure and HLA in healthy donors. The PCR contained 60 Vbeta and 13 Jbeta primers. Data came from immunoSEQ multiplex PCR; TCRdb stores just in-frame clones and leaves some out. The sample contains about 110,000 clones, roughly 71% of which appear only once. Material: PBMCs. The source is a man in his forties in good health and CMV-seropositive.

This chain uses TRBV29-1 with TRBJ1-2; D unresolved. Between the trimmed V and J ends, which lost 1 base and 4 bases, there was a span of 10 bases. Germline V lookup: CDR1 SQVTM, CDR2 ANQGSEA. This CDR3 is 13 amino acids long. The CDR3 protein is CSVEGAVIYGYTF. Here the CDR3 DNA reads TGCAGCGTTGAAGGGGCAGTGATCTATGGCTACACCTTC.

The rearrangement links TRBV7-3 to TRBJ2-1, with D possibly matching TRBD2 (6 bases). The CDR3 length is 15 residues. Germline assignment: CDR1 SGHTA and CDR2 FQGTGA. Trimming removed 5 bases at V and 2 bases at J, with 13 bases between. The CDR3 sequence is CASSPGTRAYNEQFF. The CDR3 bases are TGTGCCAGCAGCCCGGGGACTCGCGCCTACAATGAGCAGTTCTTC. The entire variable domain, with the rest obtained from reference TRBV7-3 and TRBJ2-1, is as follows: GAGVSQTPSNKVTEKGKYVELRCDPISGHTALYWYRQSLGQGPEFLIYFQGTGAADDSGLPNDRFFAVRPEGSVSTLKIQRTERGDSAVYLCASSPGTRAYNEQFFGPGTRLTVL.

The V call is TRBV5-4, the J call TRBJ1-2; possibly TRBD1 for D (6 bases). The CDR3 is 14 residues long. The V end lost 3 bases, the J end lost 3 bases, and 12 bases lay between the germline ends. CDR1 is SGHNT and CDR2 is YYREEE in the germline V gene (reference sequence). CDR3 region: CASSSGKGDYGYTF. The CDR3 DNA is TGTGCCAGCAGCTCCGGAAAGGGGGACTATGGCTACACCTTC. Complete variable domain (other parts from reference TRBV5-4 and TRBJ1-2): ETGVTQSPTHLIKTRGQQVTLRCSSQSGHNTVSWYQQALGQGPQFIFQYYREEENGRGNFPPRFSGLQFPNYSSELNVNALELDDSALYLCASSSGKGDYGYTFGSGTRLTVV.

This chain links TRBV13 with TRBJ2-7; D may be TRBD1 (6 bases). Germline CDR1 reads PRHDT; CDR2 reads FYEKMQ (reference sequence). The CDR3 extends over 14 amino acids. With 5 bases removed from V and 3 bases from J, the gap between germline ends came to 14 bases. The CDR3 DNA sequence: TGTGCCAGCAGCCCAAGAGGACAGTTCTACGAGCAGTACTTC. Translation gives CASSPRGQFYEQYF.

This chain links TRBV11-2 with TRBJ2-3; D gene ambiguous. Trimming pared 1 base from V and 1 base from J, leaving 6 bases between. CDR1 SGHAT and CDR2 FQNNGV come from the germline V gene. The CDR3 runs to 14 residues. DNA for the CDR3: TGTGCCAGCAGCTTAGTGGCTGGCACAGATACGCAGTATTTT. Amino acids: CASSLVAGTDTQYF.

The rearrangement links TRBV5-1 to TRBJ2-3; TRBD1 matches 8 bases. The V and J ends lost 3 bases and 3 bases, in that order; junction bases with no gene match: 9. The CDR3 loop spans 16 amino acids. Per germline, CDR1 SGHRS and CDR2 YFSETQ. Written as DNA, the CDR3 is TGCGCCAGCAGCTCAAACTCCGGGACAGGTACAGATACGCAGTATTTT. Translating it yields CASSSNSGTGTDTQYF.

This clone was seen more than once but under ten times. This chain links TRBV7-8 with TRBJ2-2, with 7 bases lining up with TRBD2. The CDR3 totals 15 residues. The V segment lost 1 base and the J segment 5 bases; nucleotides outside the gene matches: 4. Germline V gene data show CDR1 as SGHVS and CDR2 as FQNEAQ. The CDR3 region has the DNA TGTGCCAGCAGCTTAGGGGGAGGGTGGACCGGGGAGCTGTTTTTT. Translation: CASSLGGGWTGELFF. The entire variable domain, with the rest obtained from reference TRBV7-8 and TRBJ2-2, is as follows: GAGVSQSPRYKVAKRGQDVALRCDPISGHVSLFWYQQALGQGPEFLTYFQNEAQLDKSGLPSDRFFAERPEGSVSTLKIQRTQQEDSAVYLCASSLGGGWTGELFFGEGSRLTVL.

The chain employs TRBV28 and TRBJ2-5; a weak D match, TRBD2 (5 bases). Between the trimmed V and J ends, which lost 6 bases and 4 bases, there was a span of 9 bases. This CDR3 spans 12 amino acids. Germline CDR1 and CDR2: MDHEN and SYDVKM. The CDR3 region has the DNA TGTGCCAGCAGCCTCCGGGGAGAGACCCAGTACTTC. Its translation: CASSLRGETQYF.

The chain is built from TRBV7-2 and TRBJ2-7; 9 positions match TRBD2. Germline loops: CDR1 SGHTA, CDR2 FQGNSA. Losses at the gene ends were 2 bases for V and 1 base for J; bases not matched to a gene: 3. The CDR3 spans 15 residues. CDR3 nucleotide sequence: TGTGCCAGCAGCTTAACAGCGGGAGGTTCCTACGAGCAGTACGTC. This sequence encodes CASSLTAGGSYEQYV.

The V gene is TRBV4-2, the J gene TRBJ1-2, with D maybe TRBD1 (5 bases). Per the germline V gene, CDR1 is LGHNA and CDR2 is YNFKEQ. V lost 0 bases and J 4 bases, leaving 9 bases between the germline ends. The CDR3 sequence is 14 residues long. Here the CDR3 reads CASSQDRGTYGYTF. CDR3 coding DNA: TGTGCCAGCAGCCAAGATCGGGGGACCTATGGCTACACCTTC.

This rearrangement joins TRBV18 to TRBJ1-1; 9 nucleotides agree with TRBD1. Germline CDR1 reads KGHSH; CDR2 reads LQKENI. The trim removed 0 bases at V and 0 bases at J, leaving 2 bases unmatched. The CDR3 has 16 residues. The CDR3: CASSPPGTGLNTEAFF. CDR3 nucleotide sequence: TGTGCCAGCTCACCACCCGGGACAGGGCTGAACACTGAAGCTTTCTTT. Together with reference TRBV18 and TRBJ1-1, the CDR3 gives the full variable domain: NAGVMQNPRHLVRRRGQEARLRCSPMKGHSHVYWYRQLPEEGLKFMVYLQKENIIDESGMPKERFSAEFPKEGPSILRIQQVVRGDSAAYFCASSPPGTGLNTEAFFGQGTRLTVV.

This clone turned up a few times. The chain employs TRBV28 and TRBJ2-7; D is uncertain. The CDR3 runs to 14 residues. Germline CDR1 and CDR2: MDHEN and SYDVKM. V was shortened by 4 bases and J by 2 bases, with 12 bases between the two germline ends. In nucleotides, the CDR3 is TGTGCCAGCAGTTCAACTAATAACGCCTACGAGCAGTACTTC. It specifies CASSSTNNAYEQYF.

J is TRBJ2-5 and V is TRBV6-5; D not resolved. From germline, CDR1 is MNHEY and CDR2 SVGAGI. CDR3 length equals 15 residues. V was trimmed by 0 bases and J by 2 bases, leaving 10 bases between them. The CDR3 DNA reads TGTGCCAGCAGTTACTCTGTAGCAGCTCAAGAGACCCAGTACTTC. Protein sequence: CASSYSVAAQETQYF.

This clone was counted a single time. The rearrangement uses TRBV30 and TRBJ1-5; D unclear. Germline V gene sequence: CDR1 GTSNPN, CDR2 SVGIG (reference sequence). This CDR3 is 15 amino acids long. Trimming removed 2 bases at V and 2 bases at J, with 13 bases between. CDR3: CAWSRWRGGNQPQHF. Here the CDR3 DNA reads TGTGCCTGGAGTAGGTGGAGAGGTGGCAATCAGCCCCAGCATTTT. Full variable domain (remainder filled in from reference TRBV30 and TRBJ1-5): SQTIHQWPATLVQPVGSPLSLECTVEGTSNPNLYWYRQAAGRGLQLLFYSVGIGQISSEVPQNLSASRPQDRQFILSSKKLLLSDSGFYLCAWSRWRGGNQPQHFGDGTRLSIL.

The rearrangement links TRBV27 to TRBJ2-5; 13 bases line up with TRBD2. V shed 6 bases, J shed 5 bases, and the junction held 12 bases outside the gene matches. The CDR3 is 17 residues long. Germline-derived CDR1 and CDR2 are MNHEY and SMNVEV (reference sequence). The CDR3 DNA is TGTGCCAGCAGCCACACGGGACTAGCGGGGCCAGGGGAGACCCAGTACTTC. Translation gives CASSHTGLAGPGETQYF.

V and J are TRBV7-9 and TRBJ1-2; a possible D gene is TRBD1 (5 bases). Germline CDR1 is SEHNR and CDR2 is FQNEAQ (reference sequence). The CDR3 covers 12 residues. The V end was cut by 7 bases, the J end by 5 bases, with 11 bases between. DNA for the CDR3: TGTGCCAGCACCCTCGGGGGGTATGGCTACACCTTC. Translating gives CASTLGGYGYTF.

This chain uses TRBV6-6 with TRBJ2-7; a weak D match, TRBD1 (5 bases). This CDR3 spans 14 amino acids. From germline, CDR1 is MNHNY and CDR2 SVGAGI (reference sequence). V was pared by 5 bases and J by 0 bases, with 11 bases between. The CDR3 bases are TGTGCCAGCAGTCTGCGACAGTCCTCCTACGAGCAGTACTTC. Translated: CASSLRQSSYEQYF.

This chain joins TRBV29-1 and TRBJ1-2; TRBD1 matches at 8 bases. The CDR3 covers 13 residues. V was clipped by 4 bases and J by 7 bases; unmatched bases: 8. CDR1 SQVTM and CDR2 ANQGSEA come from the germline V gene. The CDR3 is CSVVDRGAFGYTF. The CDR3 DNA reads TGCAGCGTTGTTGACAGGGGCGCCTTTGGCTACACCTTC.

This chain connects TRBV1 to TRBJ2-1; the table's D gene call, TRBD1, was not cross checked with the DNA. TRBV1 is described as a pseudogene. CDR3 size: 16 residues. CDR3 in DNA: TGCACCAGAATTATGTACAGGAACAGCTCCTACAATGAGCAGTTCTTC. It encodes CTRIMYRNSSYNEQFF.

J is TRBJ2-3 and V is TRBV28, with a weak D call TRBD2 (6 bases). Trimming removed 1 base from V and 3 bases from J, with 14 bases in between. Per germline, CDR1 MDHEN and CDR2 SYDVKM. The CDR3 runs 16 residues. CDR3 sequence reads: CASSLSPTGGTDTQYF. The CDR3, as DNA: TGTGCCAGCAGTTTATCCCCGACTGGAGGGACAGATACGCAGTATTTT.

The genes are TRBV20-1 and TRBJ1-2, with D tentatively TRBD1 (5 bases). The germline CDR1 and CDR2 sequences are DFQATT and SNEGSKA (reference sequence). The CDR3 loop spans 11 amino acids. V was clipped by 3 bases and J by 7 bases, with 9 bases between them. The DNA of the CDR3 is TGCAGTGCTAGTGACGGGGGTGGCTACACCTTC. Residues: CSASDGGGYTF.